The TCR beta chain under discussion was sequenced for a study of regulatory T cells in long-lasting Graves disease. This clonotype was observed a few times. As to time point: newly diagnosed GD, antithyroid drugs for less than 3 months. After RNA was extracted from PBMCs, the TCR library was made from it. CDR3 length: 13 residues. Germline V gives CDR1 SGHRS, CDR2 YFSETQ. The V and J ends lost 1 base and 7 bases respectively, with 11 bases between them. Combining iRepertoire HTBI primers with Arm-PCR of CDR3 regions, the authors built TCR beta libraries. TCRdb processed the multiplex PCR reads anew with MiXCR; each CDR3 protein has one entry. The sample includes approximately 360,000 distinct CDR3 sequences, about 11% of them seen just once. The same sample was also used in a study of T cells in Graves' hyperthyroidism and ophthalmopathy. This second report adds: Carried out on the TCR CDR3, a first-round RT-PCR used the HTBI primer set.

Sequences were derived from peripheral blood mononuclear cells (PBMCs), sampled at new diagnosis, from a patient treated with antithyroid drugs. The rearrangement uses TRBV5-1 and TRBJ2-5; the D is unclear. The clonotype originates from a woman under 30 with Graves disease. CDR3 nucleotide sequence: TGCGCCAGCAGCTTGCGGGTTTCGGGGACCCAGTACTTC. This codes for CASSLRVSGTQYF.